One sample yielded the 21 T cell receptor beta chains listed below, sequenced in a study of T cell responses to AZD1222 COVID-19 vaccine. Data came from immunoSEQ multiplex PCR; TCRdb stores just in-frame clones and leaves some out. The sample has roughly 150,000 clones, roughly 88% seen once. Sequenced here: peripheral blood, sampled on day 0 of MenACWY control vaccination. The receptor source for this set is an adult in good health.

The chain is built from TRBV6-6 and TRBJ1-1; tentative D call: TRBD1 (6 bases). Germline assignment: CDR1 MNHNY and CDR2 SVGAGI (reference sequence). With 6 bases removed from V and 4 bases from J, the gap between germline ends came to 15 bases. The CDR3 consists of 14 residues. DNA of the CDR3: TGTGCCAGCAGATCCGGGGGCGACGGCACTGAAGCTTTCTTT. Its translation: CASRSGGDGTEAFF.

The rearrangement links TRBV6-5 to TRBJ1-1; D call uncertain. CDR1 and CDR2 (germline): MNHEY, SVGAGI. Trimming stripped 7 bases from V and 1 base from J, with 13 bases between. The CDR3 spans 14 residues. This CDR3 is CASTFLGTNTEAFF. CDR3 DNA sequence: TGTGCCAGCACGTTCTTGGGCACGAACACTGAAGCTTTCTTT.

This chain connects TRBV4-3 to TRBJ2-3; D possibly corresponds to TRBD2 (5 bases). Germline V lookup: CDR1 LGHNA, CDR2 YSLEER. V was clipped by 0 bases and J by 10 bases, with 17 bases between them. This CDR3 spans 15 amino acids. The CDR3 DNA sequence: TGCGCCAGCAGCCAAGAGTTTACTAGTCGTCGATCGCAGTATTTT. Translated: CASSQEFTSRRSQYF.

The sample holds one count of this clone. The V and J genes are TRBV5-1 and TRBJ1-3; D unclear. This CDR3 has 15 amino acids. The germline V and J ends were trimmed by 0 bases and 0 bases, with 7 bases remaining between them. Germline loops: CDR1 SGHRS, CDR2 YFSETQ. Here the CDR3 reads CASSLAPGSGNTIYF. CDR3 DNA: TGCGCCAGCAGCTTGGCACCGGGCTCTGGAAACACCATATATTTT.

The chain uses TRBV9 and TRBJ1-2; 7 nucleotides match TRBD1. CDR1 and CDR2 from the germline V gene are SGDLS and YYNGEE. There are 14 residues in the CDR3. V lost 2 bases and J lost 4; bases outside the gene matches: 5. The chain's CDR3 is CASSVDRDFYGYTF. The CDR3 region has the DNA TGTGCCAGCAGCGTCGACAGGGATTTCTATGGCTACACCTTC.

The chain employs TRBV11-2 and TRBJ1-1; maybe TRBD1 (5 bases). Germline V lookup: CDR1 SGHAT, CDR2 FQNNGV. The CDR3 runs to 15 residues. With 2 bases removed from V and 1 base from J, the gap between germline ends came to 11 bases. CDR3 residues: CASSLWQGENTEAFF. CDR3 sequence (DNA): TGTGCCAGCAGCTTATGGCAAGGGGAGAACACTGAAGCTTTCTTT.

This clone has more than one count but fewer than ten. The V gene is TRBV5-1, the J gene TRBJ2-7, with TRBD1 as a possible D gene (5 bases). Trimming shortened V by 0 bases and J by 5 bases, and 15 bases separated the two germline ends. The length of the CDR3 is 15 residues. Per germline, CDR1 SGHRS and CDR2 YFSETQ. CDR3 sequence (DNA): TGCGCCAGCAGCTTGGGTTCCAGGGCTGGACACGAGCAGTACTTC. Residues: CASSLGSRAGHEQYF.

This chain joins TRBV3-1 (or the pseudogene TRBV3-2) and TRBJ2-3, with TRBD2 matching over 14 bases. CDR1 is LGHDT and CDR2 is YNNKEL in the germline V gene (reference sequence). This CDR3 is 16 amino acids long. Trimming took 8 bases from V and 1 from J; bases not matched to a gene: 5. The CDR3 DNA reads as TGTGCCAGCCGGGGACTAGCGGGGGTGGGCACAGATACGCAGTATTTT. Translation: CASRGLAGVGTDTQYF.

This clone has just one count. CDR3 loop: CASSQTSGRRNEQFF. The CDR3 nucleotides read TGTGCCAGCAGCCAAACTAGCGGGAGAAGGAATGAGCAGTTCTTC. The chain employs TRBV11-1 and TRBJ2-1; 11 bases are shared with TRBD2. Germline CDR1 is SGHAT and CDR2 is FQDESV (reference sequence). V was clipped by 5 bases and J by 7 bases; unmatched bases: 7. This CDR3 is built from 15 residues.

Here the CDR3 DNA reads TGTGCCAGCTCAAACACGGACGGCGTAGCCAAAAACATTCAGTACTTC. Translation gives CASSNTDGVAKNIQYF. J is TRBJ2-4 and V is TRBV27, with unresolved D. Trimming cost V 8 bases and J 0 bases, with 17 bases left between them. The germline V gene has CDR1 MNHEY and CDR2 SMNVEV (reference sequence). The CDR3 loop spans 16 amino acids.

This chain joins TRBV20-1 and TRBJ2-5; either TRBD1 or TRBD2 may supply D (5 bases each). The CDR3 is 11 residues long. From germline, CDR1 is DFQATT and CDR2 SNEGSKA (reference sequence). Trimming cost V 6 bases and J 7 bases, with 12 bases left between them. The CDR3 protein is CSAGTMGTQYF. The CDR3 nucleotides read TGCAGTGCGGGGACCATGGGGACCCAGTACTTC.

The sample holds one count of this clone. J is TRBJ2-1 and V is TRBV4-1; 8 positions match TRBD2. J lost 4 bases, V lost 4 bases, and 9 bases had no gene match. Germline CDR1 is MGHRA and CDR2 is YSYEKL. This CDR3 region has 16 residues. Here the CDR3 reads CASSRDLAGLYNEQFF. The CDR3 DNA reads TGCGCCAGCAGCCGAGACCTAGCGGGCCTATACAATGAGCAGTTCTTC.

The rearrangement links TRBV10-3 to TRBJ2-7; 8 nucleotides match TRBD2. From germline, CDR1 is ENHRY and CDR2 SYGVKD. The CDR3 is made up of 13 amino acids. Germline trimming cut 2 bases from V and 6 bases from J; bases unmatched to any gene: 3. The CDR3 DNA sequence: TGTGCCATCAGTGAGGGACTAGCCCTCGAGCAGTACTTC. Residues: CAISEGLALEQYF.

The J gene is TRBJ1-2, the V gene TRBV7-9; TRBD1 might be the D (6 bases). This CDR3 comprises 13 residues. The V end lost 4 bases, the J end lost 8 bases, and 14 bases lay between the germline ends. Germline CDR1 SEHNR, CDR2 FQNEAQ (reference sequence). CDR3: CASSSRTEIGYTF. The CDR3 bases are TGTGCCAGCAGCTCCCGGACAGAGATCGGCTACACCTTC.

CDR3 sequence: CASSLETAMNTEAFF. CDR3 coding DNA: TGTGCCAGCAGCCTCGAAACAGCGATGAACACTGAAGCTTTCTTT. The chain is built from TRBV5-6 and TRBJ1-1, with D unresolved. The V gene's germline CDR1 is SGHDT and CDR2 YYEEEE. This CDR3 region has 15 residues. The V and J ends lost 4 bases and 0 bases respectively, with 13 bases between them.

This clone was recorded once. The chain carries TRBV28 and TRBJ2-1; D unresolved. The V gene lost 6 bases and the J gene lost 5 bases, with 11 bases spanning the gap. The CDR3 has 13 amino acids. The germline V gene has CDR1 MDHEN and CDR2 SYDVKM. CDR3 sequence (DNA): TGTGCCAGCAGGGAAGGGCCCGACAATGAGCAGTTCTTC. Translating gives CASREGPDNEQFF.

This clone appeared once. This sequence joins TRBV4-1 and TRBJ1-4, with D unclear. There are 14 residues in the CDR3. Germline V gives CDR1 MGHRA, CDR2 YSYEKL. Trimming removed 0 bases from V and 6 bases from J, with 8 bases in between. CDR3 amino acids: CASSQEGIDEKLFF. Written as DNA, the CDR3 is TGCGCCAGCAGCCAAGAGGGAATAGATGAAAAACTGTTTTTT.

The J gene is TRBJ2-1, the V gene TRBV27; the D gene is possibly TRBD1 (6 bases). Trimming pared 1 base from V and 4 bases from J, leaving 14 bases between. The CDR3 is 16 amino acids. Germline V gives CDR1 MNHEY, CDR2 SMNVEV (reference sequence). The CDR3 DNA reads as TGTGCCAGCAGTTTATTCGTGCAGGGGAAGTACAATGAGCAGTTCTTC. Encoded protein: CASSLFVQGKYNEQFF.

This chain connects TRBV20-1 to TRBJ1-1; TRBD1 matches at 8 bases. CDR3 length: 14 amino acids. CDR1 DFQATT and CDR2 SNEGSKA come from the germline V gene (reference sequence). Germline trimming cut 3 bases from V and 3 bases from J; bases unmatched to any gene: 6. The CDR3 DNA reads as TGCAGTGCTAGTCGACTGACAGGGGACACTGAAGCTTTCTTT. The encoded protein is CSASRLTGDTEAFF.

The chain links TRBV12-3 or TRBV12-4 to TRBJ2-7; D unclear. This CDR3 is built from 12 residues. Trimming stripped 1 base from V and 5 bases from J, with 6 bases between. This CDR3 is CASSLGPDEQYF. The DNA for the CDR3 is TGTGCCAGCAGTTTAGGGCCGGACGAGCAGTACTTC.

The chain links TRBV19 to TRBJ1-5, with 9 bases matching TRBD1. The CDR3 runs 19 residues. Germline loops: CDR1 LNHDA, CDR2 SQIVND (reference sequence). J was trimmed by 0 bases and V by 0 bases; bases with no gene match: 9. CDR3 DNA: TGTGCCAGTAGTATAGATGCGAGGACAGGGGATTATAGCAATCAGCCCCAGCATTTT. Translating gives CASSIDARTGDYSNQPQHF.